The present entry profiles one T cell receptor beta chain with its context. What it recognizes is unknown. Multiplex touch-down PCR amplified TRB using TRB-A and TRB-B pools in one tube. From the multiplex PCR reads, TCRdb lists one entry per CDR3 protein and no DNA. This sample's table reports more than 6,500 distinct CDR3 sequences. These data belong to a study of T cell clusters in autoimmune cytopenias. Study-wide points: Primary autoimmune cytopenia patients seemingly lacked the physiological T cell clusters found in healthy donors. TRB repertoire shifts in secondary cytopenia and chronic lymphocytic leukemia mostly reflected lymphoma, not autoimmunity. The T cell clusters were defined only in silico, without experimental functional validation.

TRB amplification used approximately 250 ng of peripheral blood genomic DNA. The length of the CDR3 is 18 residues. Material: peripheral blood. V and J are TRBV12-3 or TRBV12-4 and TRBJ1-6. The receptor was derived from a human donor with an autoimmune cytopenia or autoimmune hepatitis (not recorded which). The chain's CDR3 is CASSLASAASSYNSPLHF.